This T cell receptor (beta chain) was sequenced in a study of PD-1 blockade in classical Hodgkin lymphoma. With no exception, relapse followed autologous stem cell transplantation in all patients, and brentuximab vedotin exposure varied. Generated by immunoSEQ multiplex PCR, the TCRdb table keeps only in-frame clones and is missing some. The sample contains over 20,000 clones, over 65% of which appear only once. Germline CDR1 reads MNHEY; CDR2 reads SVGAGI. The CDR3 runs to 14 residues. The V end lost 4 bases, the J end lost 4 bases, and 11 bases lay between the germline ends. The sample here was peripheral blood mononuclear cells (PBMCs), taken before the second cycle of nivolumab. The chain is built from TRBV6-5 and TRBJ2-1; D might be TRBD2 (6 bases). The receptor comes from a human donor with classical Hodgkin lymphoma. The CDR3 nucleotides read TGTGCCAGCAGTTTGCGGGAAGGTTACAATGAGCAGTTCTTC. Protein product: CASSLREGYNEQFF.